This T cell receptor beta chain was identified during a study of blood T cell repertoires in COVID-19. Study-wide background: There were acute and convalescent COVID-19 samples, and they came from the United States, Italy and Spain. T cells, B-cell-depleted T cells, or PBMCs provided the cDNA or gDNA that served as material.

This CDR3 is built from 15 residues. CDR1 and CDR2 from the germline V gene are SNHLY and FYNNEI. V gave up 5 bases and J gave up 0 bases, with 11 bases separating them. The Seattle patients joined while their infection was active and were tracked longitudinally afterward. The data were produced by immunoSEQ multiplex PCR, yet TCRdb's version contains in-frame clones alone and is incomplete. The sample has about 180,000 clones; about 86% are singletons. The V call is TRBV2, the J call TRBJ1-3; the D gene is possibly TRBD1 (6 bases). The material sequenced was peripheral blood. This TCR was sampled from a woman aged 70-85 years with COVID-19, enrolled during active disease. CDR3 region: CASSSRTASGNTIYF. The CDR3 DNA sequence: TGTGCCAGCAGTTCCCGGACAGCCTCTGGAAACACCATATATTTT.